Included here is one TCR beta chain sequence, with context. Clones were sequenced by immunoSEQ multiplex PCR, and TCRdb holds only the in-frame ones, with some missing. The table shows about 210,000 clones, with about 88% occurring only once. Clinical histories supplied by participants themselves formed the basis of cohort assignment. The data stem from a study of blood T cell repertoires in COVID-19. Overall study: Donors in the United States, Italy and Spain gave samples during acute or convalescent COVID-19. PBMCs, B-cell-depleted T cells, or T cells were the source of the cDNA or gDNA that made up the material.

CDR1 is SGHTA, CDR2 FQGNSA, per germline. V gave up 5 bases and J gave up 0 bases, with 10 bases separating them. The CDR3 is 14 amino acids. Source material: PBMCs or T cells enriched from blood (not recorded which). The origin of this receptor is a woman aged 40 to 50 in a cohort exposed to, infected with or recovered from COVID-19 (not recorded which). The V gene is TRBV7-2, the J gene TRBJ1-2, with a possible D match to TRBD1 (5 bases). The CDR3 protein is CASSERGANYGYTF. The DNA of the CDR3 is TGTGCCAGCAGCGAGCGGGGGGCTAACTATGGCTACACCTTC. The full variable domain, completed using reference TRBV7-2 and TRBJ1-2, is GAGVSQSPSNKVTEKGKDVELRCDPISGHTALYWYRQSLGQGLEFLIYFQGNSAPDKSGLPSDRFSAERTGGSVSTLTIQRTQQEDSAVYLCASSERGANYGYTFGSGTRLTVV.